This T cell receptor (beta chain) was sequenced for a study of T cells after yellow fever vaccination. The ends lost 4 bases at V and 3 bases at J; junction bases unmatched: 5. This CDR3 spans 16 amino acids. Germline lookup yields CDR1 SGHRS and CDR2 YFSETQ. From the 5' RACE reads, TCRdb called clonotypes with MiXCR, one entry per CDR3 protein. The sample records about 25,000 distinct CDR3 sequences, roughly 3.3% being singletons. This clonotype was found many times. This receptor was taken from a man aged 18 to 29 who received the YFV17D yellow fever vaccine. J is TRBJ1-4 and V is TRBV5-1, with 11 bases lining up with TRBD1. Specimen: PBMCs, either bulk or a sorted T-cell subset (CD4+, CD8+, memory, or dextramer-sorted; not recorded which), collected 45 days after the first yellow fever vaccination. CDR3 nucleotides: TGCGCCAGCAGCCCGGACAGGGGGCCTGCTAATGAAAAACTGTTTTTT. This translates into CASSPDRGPANEKLFF.